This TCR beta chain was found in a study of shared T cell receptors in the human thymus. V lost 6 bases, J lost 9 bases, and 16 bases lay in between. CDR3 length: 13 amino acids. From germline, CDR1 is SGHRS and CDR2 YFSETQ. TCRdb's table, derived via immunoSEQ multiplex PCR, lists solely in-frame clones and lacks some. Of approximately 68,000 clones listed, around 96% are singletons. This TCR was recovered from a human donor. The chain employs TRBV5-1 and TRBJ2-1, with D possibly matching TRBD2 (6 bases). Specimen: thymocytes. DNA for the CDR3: TGCGCCAGCACCCTGGGAGGCATAACTGAGCAGTTCTTC. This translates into CASTLGGITEQFF.